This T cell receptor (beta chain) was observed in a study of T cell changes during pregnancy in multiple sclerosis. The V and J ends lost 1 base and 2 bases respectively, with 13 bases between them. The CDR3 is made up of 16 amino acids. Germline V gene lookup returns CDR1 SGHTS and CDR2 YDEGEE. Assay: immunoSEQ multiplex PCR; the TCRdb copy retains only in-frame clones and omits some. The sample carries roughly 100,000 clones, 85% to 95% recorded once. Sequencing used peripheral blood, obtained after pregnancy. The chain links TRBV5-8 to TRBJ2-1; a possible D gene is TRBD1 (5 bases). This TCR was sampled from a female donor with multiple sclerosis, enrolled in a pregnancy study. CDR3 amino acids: CASSLSWARAYNEQFF. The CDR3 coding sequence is TGTGCCAGCAGCTTGTCCTGGGCCAGGGCCTACAATGAGCAGTTCTTC.